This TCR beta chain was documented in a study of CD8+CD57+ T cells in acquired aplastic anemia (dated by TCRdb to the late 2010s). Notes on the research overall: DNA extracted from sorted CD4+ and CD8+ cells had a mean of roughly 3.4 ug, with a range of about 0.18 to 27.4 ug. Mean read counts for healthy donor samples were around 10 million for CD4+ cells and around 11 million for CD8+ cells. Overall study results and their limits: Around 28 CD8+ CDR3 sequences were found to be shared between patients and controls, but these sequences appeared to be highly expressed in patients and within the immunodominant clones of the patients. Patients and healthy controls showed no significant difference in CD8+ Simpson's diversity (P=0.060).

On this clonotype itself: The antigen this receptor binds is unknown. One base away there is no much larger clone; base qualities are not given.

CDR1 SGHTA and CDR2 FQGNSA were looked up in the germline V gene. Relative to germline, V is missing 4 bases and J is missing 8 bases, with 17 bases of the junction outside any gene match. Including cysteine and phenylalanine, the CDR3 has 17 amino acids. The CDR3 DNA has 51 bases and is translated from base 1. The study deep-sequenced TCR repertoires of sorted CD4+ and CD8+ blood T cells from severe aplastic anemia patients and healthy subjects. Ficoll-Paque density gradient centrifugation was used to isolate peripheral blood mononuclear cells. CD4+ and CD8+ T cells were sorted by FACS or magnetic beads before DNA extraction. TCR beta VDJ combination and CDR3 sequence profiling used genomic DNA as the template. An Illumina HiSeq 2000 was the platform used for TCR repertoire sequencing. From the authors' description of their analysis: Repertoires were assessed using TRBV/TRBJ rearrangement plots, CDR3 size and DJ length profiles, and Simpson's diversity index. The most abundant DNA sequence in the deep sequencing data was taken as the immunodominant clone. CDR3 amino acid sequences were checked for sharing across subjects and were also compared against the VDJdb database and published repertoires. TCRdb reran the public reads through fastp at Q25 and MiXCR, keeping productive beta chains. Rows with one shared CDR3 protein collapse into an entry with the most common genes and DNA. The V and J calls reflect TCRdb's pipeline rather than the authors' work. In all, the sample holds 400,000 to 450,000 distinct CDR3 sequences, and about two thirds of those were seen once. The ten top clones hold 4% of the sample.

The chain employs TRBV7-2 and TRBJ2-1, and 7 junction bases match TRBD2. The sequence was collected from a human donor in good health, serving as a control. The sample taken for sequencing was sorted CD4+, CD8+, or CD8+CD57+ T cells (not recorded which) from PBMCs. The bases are TGTGCCAGCAGCTCCCTGGGAGGGGAGCAGCCCCAGCATGAGCAGTTCTTC. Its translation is CASSSLGGEQPQHEQFF.